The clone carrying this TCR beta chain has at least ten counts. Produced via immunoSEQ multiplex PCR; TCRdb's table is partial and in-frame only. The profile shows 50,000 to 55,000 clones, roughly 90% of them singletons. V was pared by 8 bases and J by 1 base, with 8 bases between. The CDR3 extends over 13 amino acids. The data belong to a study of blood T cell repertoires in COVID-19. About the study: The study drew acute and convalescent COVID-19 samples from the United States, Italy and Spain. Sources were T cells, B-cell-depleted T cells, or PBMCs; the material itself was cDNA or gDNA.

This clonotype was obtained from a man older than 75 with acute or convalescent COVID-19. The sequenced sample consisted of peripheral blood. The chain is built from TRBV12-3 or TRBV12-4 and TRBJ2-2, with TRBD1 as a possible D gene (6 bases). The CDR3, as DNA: TGTGCCAGCCAGACAGGGAACACCGGGGAGCTGTTTTTT. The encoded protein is CASQTGNTGELFF.